These 4 T cell receptor beta chains were sequenced from one sample in a study of cytomegalovirus exposure and HLA in healthy donors. TCRdb's table, derived via immunoSEQ multiplex PCR, lists solely in-frame clones and lacks some. In the table there are about 98,000 clones, roughly 84% of which are singletons. The sample consisted of PBMCs. These receptors were obtained from a young man in good health and CMV-seropositive.

The chain recombines TRBV6-5 with TRBJ2-1, with D possibly TRBD2 on 5 matching bases. Between the trimmed V and J ends, which lost 7 bases and 6 bases, there was a span of 19 bases. CDR1 and CDR2 (germline): MNHEY, SVGAGI. There are 15 residues in the CDR3. The CDR3: CASIPRLAGVNEQFF. The CDR3 nucleotides are TGTGCCAGCATCCCGAGGCTAGCTGGCGTCAATGAGCAGTTCTTC.

The chain is built from TRBV21-1 and TRBJ1-5; the DNA was not used to check the table's D call, TRBD1. TRBV21-1 is annotated as a pseudogene. This CDR3 region has 15 residues. CDR3: CASSKGQGGNQPQHF. Here the CDR3 DNA reads TGTGCCAGCAGCAAAGGACAGGGGGGCAATCAGCCCCAGCATTTT.

DNA for the CDR3: TGTGCCAGCAGCATCACAGGGGGGGGGTATGGCTACACCTTC. Protein product: CASSITGGGYGYTF. The chain joins TRBV11-2 to TRBJ1-2, with 8 positions matching TRBD1. Trimming removed 5 bases from V and 5 bases from J; junction bases left unmatched: 7. The CDR3 runs to 14 residues. Germline lookup yields CDR1 SGHAT and CDR2 FQNNGV.

The chain joins TRBV7-6 to TRBJ2-5, with D perhaps TRBD2 (5 bases). CDR3 size: 13 residues. Trimming cost V 4 bases and J 5 bases, with 11 bases left between them. From germline, CDR1 is SGHVS and CDR2 FNYEAQ. CDR3 sequence (DNA): TGTGCCAGCAGCTCTCTAGCTTTTGAGACCCAGTACTTC. This gives the protein CASSSLAFETQYF.